These 9 T cell receptor beta chains came from one sample sequenced in a study of blood T cell repertoires in COVID-19. Clones were sequenced by immunoSEQ multiplex PCR, and TCRdb holds only the in-frame ones, with some missing. The data show 50,000 to 65,000 clones, around 90% seen once. The sequencing input was peripheral blood. These receptor sequences come from a man between 60 and 75 years old with acute or convalescent COVID-19.

Remarks on this clone: One end of the junction fails to match germline, which may point to a read error. This sequence joins TRBV6-1 and TRBJ2-5; TRBD1 might be the D (5 bases). Germline values: CDR1 MNHNS, CDR2 SASEGT. CDR3 length equals 14 residues. CDR3 in amino acids: CASSEDRVRETQYF. In DNA, the CDR3 is TGTGCCAGCAGCGAAGACAGAGTTCGAGAGACCCAGTACTTC.

This clone was observed a single time. This sequence joins TRBV5-1 and TRBJ1-5, with a possible D match to TRBD1 (5 bases). V was trimmed by 1 base and J by 3 bases, leaving 11 bases between them. The germline V gene has CDR1 SGHRS and CDR2 YFSETQ. The length of the CDR3 is 15 residues. The CDR3 coding sequence is TGCGCCAGCAGCTTGATAGGGGCCGCCAATCAGCCCCAGCATTTT. Amino acids: CASSLIGAANQPQHF.

The chain uses TRBV30 and TRBJ2-1; D not certain. Germline V gives CDR1 GTSNPN, CDR2 SVGIG (reference sequence). The V end was cut by 6 bases, the J end by 4 bases, with 19 bases between. CDR3 length: 15 residues. CDR3 coding DNA: TGTGCCTGTAACTTCGGGTCCGGATTTTACAATGAGCAGTTCTTC. Its translation: CACNFGSGFYNEQFF.

The chain recombines TRBV10-2 with TRBJ2-7; no reliable D call. Germline CDR1 is WSHSY and CDR2 is SAAADI. V was pared by 3 bases and J by 3 bases, with 6 bases between. The CDR3 covers 12 residues. The CDR3 spells CASSEWSYEQYF. DNA for the CDR3: TGCGCCAGCAGTGAATGGAGCTACGAGCAGTACTTC.

V gene TRBV5-1 combines with J gene TRBJ1-4; D uncertain. The CDR3 consists of 14 residues. Trimming pared 7 bases from V and 8 bases from J, leaving 18 bases between. Germline V CDR1 and CDR2: SGHRS, YFSETQ. CDR3 bases: TGCGCCAGCGGGAATGCGGCAACGGGGGAAAAACTGTTTTTT. As protein: CASGNAATGEKLFF.

This chain links TRBV30 with TRBJ1-2, with a weak D call TRBD1 (6 bases). The V end was cut by 5 bases, the J end by 4 bases, with 20 bases between. The germline CDR1 and CDR2 sequences are GTSNPN and SVGIG (reference sequence). The CDR3 runs 15 residues. The CDR3 DNA sequence: TGTGCCTGGCGCGATCGAATACAGGGAAGCTATGGCTACACCTTC. Translated, it gives CAWRDRIQGSYGYTF.

This clone appeared a single time. The genes are TRBV6-1 and TRBJ1-2; TRBD1 matches 8 bases. The CDR3 sequence is 13 residues long. Looked up from germline, CDR1 is MNHNS and CDR2 is SASEGT. The V segment lost 9 bases and the J segment 8 bases; nucleotides outside the gene matches: 11. The CDR3 DNA reads as TGTGCCAGTTACAGCCAGGGGGCGGTCGGCTACACCTTC. Encoded protein: CASYSQGAVGYTF.

The chain uses TRBV7-3 and TRBJ2-2; 7 bases agree with TRBD2. The V segment lost 4 bases and the J segment 5 bases; nucleotides outside the gene matches: 10. CDR3 length: 16 amino acids. From germline, CDR1 is SGHTA and CDR2 FQGTGA. In DNA form, the CDR3 reads TGTGCCAGCAGCTCCCCAGCGGGAAGCGTAACCGGGGAGCTGTTTTTT. The encoded protein is CASSSPAGSVTGELFF.

The rearrangement uses TRBV28 and TRBJ1-1; D may be TRBD1 (6 bases). Trimming pared 6 bases from V and 3 bases from J, leaving 17 bases between. Germline V gene data show CDR1 as MDHEN and CDR2 as SYDVKM. This CDR3 comprises 15 residues. As DNA, the CDR3 is TGTGCCAGCAGGGGGTCAGGGGCCTCGGACACTGAAGCTTTCTTT. Encoded protein: CASRGSGASDTEAFF.